This is a list of T cell receptor beta chains from one sample in a study of T cells in localized non-small cell lung cancer. TCRdb's table, derived via immunoSEQ multiplex PCR, lists solely in-frame clones and lacks some. The sample lists around 140,000 clones, approximately 88% seen once, with approximately 1.7% in the top ten. This sample comprised peripheral blood, obtained before any cancer treatment. Receptors were obtained from a female donor older than 55 with stage I lung adenocarcinoma. The CDR3 runs from the conserved cysteine through the conserved F or W. The D gene is left open where the match is weak. Expanded clones get a size class; other rows say once, few or many, or leave the size out.

>once|TRBV28|-|TRBJ2-2
CASTLGGRGTGELFF
TGTGCCAGCACCCTTGGGGGGAGAGGAACCGGGGAGCTGTTTTTT
>-|TRBV7-6|TRBD2|TRBJ2-1
CASSLNAGDPYNEQFF
TGTGCCAGCAGCTTAAATGCGGGAGACCCCTACAATGAGCAGTTCTTC
>-|TRBV10-3|-|TRBJ1-2
CAISGGDTFYGYTF
TGTGCCATCAGTGGGGGTGACACCTTCTATGGCTACACCTTC
>-|TRBV20-1|-|TRBJ2-7
CSARDSLEQYF
TGCAGTGCGCGGGACAGCCTAGAGCAGTACTTC
>-|TRBV27|-|TRBJ2-3
CASSLGSGLTDTQYF
TGTGCCAGCAGTTTGGGTAGCGGACTCACAGATACGCAGTATTTT
>-|TRBV19|-|TRBJ2-1
CAISSYNEQFF
TGTGCCATTTCCTCCTACAATGAGCAGTTCTTC
>-|TRBV28|-|TRBJ1-4
CASREGAEKLFF
TGTGCCAGCAGAGAAGGAGCGGAAAAACTGTTTTTT
>-|TRBV5-6|-|TRBJ2-3
CASSSLTTDTQYF
TGTGCCAGCAGCTCCCTAACCACAGATACGCAGTATTTT
>-|TRBV6-5|-|TRBJ1-1
CASISGRGTEAFF
TGTGCCAGCATTTCTGGGAGGGGAACTGAAGCTTTCTTT
>-|TRBV28|-|TRBJ2-7
CASRGAGQPESYEQYF
TGTGCCAGCAGGGGCGCGGGACAGCCTGAATCCTACGAGCAGTACTTC
>-|TRBV4-2|TRBD1|TRBJ2-7
CASSHSSRGQVKGAGEQYF
TGTGCCAGCAGCCACTCCTCTCGAGGACAGGTGAAAGGAGCCGGCGAGCAGTACTTC
>many|TRBV28|-|TRBJ1-1
CASRKGNWGLNTEAFF
TGTGCCAGCAGGAAGGGCAACTGGGGGTTGAACACTGAAGCTTTCTTT
>-|TRBV9|-|TRBJ2-3
CASSVVSPADTQYF
TGTGCCAGCAGCGTAGTCAGCCCCGCAGATACGCAGTATTTT
>-|TRBV27|-|TRBJ1-4
CASRRTGVAANEKLFF
TGTGCCAGCAGACGCACCGGGGTGGCGGCTAATGAAAAACTGTTTTTT
>once|TRBV19|TRBD1|TRBJ2-7
CASSSTGGVYEQYF
TGTGCCAGTAGTAGTACAGGGGGCGTCTACGAGCAGTACTTC
>few|TRBV27|TRBD2|TRBJ2-1
CASSFFPLTSGRRNEQFF
TGTGCCAGCAGTTTCTTCCCCCTAACTAGCGGGAGGAGGAATGAGCAGTTCTTC
>-|TRBV28|-|TRBJ1-5
CASSRAKGYQPQHF
TGTGCCAGCAGTCGCGCCAAGGGCTATCAGCCCCAGCATTTT
>-|TRBV5-1|-|TRBJ2-7
CASSTGRRNYEQYF
TGCGCCAGCAGTACGGGACGGCGAAACTACGAGCAGTACTTC
>-|TRBV28|TRBD1|TRBJ1-4
CASRTTGGNEKLFF
TGTGCCAGCAGGACTACAGGGGGCAATGAAAAACTGTTTTTT
>-|TRBV5-1|-|TRBJ1-4
CASSFSGEKLFF
TGCGCCAGCAGCTTCTCGGGAGAAAAACTGTTTTTT
>-|TRBV10-3|-|TRBJ2-7
CAISEGSTYEQYF
TGTGCCATCAGTGAGGGCAGTACCTACGAGCAGTACTTC
>-|TRBV6-5|-|TRBJ2-7
CASSYSERTYEQYF
TGTGCCAGCAGTTACTCGGAGCGGACCTACGAGCAGTACTTC
>-|TRBV6-6|-|TRBJ2-6
CASSYSIAFASLTF
TGTGCCAGCAGTTACTCGATTGCCTTTGCAAGCCTGACTTTC
>-|TRBV11-2|-|TRBJ2-7
CASSPLWGEPYEQYF
TGTGCCAGCAGCCCCCTCTGGGGGGAGCCTTACGAGCAGTACTTC
>-|TRBV5-1|-|TRBJ1-2
CASSHTTGSGYTF
TGCGCCAGCAGCCACACGACCGGGTCCGGCTACACCTTC
>-|TRBV29-1|TRBD1|TRBJ1-5
CSVEAQGADQPQHF
TGCAGCGTTGAAGCGCAGGGGGCTGATCAGCCCCAGCATTTT
>-|TRBV5-1|-|TRBJ1-2
CASSLERANYGYTF
TGCGCCAGCAGCTTGGAAAGGGCTAACTATGGCTACACCTTC
>-|TRBV10-3|-|TRBJ1-4
CAIEQPNEKLFF
TGTGCCATCGAGCAGCCTAATGAAAAACTGTTTTTT
>-|TRBV4-1|TRBD2|TRBJ2-7
CASSQDFVSGRTYEQYF
TGCGCCAGCAGCCAAGATTTCGTTAGCGGGAGGACCTACGAGCAGTACTTC
>-|TRBV30|-|TRBJ2-3
CAWEIGIWQYF
TGTGCCTGGGAAATTGGCATTTGGCAGTATTTT
>-|TRBV9|-|TRBJ1-1
CASSVQWTNTEAFF
TGTGCCAGCAGCGTCCAATGGACGAACACTGAAGCTTTCTTT
>-|TRBV28|-|TRBJ2-7
CASSFLGEQYF
TGTGCCAGCAGTTTTTTAGGCGAGCAGTACTTC
>-|TRBV7-8|TRBD2|TRBJ2-1
CASESGSSYNEQFF
TGTGCCAGCGAGAGCGGGAGCTCCTACAATGAGCAGTTCTTC
>few|TRBV2|-|TRBJ1-3
CASSVGNTIYF
TGTGCCAGCAGTGTTGGTAACACCATATATTTT
>-|TRBV27|-|TRBJ1-2
CASSPGTVDLDGYTF
TGTGCCAGCAGTCCGGGGACCGTCGATCTCGATGGCTACACCTTC
>-|TRBV6-1|-|TRBJ2-7
CASSGNYEQYF
TGTGCCAGCAGTGGAAACTACGAGCAGTACTTC
>-|TRBV10-1|TRBD2|TRBJ2-1
CASSEGLAGGYNEQFF
TGCGCCAGCAGTGAAGGACTAGCGGGAGGTTACAATGAGCAGTTCTTC
>-|TRBV5-6|TRBD2|TRBJ2-1
CASSLVGLAAYNEQFF
TGTGCCAGCAGCTTGGTCGGACTAGCGGCGTACAATGAGCAGTTCTTC
>-|TRBV2|TRBD2|TRBJ2-1
CASNTGLAFPEQFF
TGTGCCAGCAATACAGGACTAGCCTTCCCTGAGCAGTTCTTC
>few|TRBV2|-|TRBJ1-5
CAGGMDSNQPQHF
TGTGCCGGCGGTATGGACAGCAATCAGCCCCAGCATTTT
>-|TRBV6-6|-|TRBJ2-7
CASSYSWGRSYEQYF
TGTGCCAGCAGTTACAGCTGGGGACGGTCCTACGAGCAGTACTTC
>-|TRBV2|-|TRBJ2-1
CASSESLANNNEQFF
TGTGCCAGCAGTGAGAGTCTAGCGAACAACAATGAGCAGTTCTTC
>-|TRBV27|TRBD1|TRBJ2-7
CASSLRTGGRGGSWEQYF
TGTGCCAGCAGTCTTAGGACAGGGGGCAGGGGCGGATCGTGGGAGCAGTACTTC
>-|TRBV5-1|-|TRBJ1-2
CASGLGGGGYTF
TGCGCCAGCGGACTCGGGGGTGGAGGCTACACCTTC
>few|TRBV30|-|TRBJ2-2
CAWTRGGFGGSGELFF
TGTGCCTGGACACGAGGCGGGTTTGGTGGTTCCGGGGAGCTGTTTTTT
>few|TRBV7-9|TRBD2|TRBJ2-7
CASSLATSESSYEQYF
TGTGCCAGCAGCTTAGCGACTAGCGAAAGCTCCTACGAGCAGTACTTC
>-|TRBV7-6|-|TRBJ2-5
CASSLAANRFRETQYF
TGTGCCAGCAGCTTAGCGGCGAACAGGTTCCGAGAGACCCAGTACTTC
>-|TRBV9|-|TRBJ2-7
CASSVSVWGYEQYF
TGTGCCAGCAGCGTGTCTGTTTGGGGTTACGAGCAGTACTTC
>-|TRBV29-1|-|TRBJ1-2
CSVGHIYGYTF
TGCAGCGTCGGACACATCTATGGCTACACCTTC
>once|TRBV7-6|TRBD1|TRBJ1-1
CASSLEFQDRYF
TGTGCCAGCAGCTTAGAATTTCAGGACAGGTACTTT